This is a list of T cell receptor beta chains from one sample in a study of CD8 T cells in ankylosing spondylitis. TCRdb redid the calling of the 5' RACE reads with MiXCR, one entry per CDR3 protein. In the table there are about 360,000 distinct CDR3 sequences, 20% of which are singletons. Material: blood, either unsorted or a sorted T cell fraction (not recorded which). Every receptor here comes from a male donor with ankylosing spondylitis or in good health (not recorded which). Each CDR3 is given with its conserved first and last residue. The order of the fields is J gene, clone size, V gene, D gene, CDR3 protein, CDR3 DNA. A D gene is named only where the DNA matches it firmly. The size field is filled for only some rows; it gives once, few, many or a size class.

TRBJ2-2	few	TRBV7-7	-	CASSFLPDRGELFF	TGTGCCAGCAGCTTTTTACCGGATAGAGGGGAGCTGTTTTTT
TRBJ2-3	-	TRBV20-1	-	CSARDLRRQLVADTQYF	TGCAGTGCTAGAGATCTTCGGCGCCAACTAGTTGCAGATACGCAGTATTTT
TRBJ2-2	few	TRBV12-3/TRBV12-4	TRBD2	CASSFLREGTGELFF	TGTGCCAGCAGTTTCCTCAGGGAGGGCACCGGGGAGCTGTTTTTT
TRBJ2-7	-	TRBV14	TRBD1	CASSRGTGGLEQYF	TGTGCCAGCAGCCGGGGGACAGGGGGCCTCGAGCAGTACTTC
TRBJ2-5	-	TRBV18	TRBD1	CASSPPGTGGVETQYF	TGTGCCAGCTCACCACCTGGGACAGGGGGCGTAGAGACCCAGTACTTC
TRBJ2-1	few	TRBV24-1	TRBD2	CATRLAGGSEQFF	TGTGCCACCAGGCTAGCGGGGGGGTCTGAGCAGTTCTTC
TRBJ2-1	-	TRBV2	-	CASLGQVSGDEQFF	TGTGCCAGCCTCGGGCAGGTTTCCGGCGATGAGCAGTTCTTC
TRBJ1-1	few	TRBV12-3/TRBV12-4	-	CASSFVSENTEAFF	TGTGCCAGCAGTTTTGTCAGCGAGAACACTGAAGCTTTCTTT
TRBJ2-1	-	TRBV12-3/TRBV12-4	TRBD2	CASSPTSGGAREQFF	TGTGCCAGCAGCCCGACTAGCGGGGGGGCTCGAGAGCAGTTCTTC
TRBJ2-7	few	TRBV29-1	-	CSVEPRGSYEQYF	TGCAGCGTTGAACCCAGAGGATCGTACGAGCAGTACTTC
TRBJ1-2	few	TRBV7-9	-	CAILAANYGYTF	TGTGCCATTCTAGCGGCCAACTATGGCTACACCTTC
TRBJ2-1	few	TRBV12-3/TRBV12-4	TRBD1	CASSFKGGGNEQFF	TGTGCCAGCAGTTTCAAAGGGGGCGGGAATGAGCAGTTCTTC
TRBJ2-3	-	TRBV4-1	-	CASSQDWQGLDTQYF	TGCGCCAGCAGCCAAGATTGGCAGGGCCTTGATACGCAGTATTTT
TRBJ2-5	-	TRBV15	TRBD2	CATSTKRDLQETQYF	TGTGCCACCAGCACTAAGCGGGACCTCCAAGAGACCCAGTACTTC
TRBJ2-5	-	TRBV24-1	TRBD1	CATSDPRDRASRKSQETQYF	TGTGCCACCAGTGATCCCCGGGACAGGGCCTCCCGAAAATCCCAAGAGACCCAGTACTTC
TRBJ2-3	once	TRBV6-2/TRBV6-3	-	CASLVRGLSTDTQYF	TGTGCCAGTCTGGTAAGAGGACTTAGCACAGATACGCAGTATTTT
TRBJ1-1	few	TRBV27	-	CASSLSAGNLYTEAFF	TGTGCCAGCAGTTTATCGGCAGGGAATTTATACACTGAAGCTTTCTTT
TRBJ2-7	-	TRBV29-1	-	CSVLGGPSYEQYF	TGCAGCGTTCTTGGCGGGCCCTCCTACGAGCAGTACTTC
TRBJ2-6	-	TRBV11-2	-	CASSSSQEFGANVLTF	TGTGCCAGCAGCTCAAGCCAGGAGTTTGGGGCCAACGTCCTGACTTTC
TRBJ2-5	-	TRBV28	TRBD2	CASSPGLATTLETQYF	TGTGCCAGCAGTCCGGGACTAGCCACCACTCTCGAGACCCAGTACTTC
TRBJ2-4	few	TRBV7-9	-	CASSRPEGGENIQYF	TGTGCCAGCAGCCGTCCCGAGGGGGGGGAAAACATTCAGTACTTC
TRBJ2-2	-	TRBV24-1	-	CATSDLGASGELFF	TGTGCCACCAGTGATTTGGGGGCAAGCGGGGAGCTGTTTTTT
TRBJ2-1	-	TRBV19	-	CASSIWLRDARFEQFF	TGTGCCAGTAGTATTTGGCTGCGAGATGCGAGGTTTGAGCAGTTCTTC
TRBJ2-7	-	TRBV30	TRBD1	CAWTLTGGTSYEQYF	TGTGCCTGGACTCTGACAGGGGGCACTTCCTACGAGCAGTACTTC
TRBJ2-7	few	TRBV5-6	TRBD1	CASSLVVGQGAYEQYF	TGTGCCAGCAGCTTGGTAGTGGGTCAGGGGGCTTACGAGCAGTACTTC
TRBJ2-1	-	TRBV7-9	TRBD1	CASSLGQGEPFLDEQFF	TGTGCCAGCAGCTTGGGGCAGGGGGAGCCTTTTTTGGATGAGCAGTTCTTC
TRBJ2-5	-	TRBV11-2	TRBD2	CASSLVTTSGGAWETQYF	TGTGCCAGCAGCTTAGTCACGACTAGCGGGGGGGCTTGGGAGACCCAGTACTTC
TRBJ1-1	-	TRBV11-2	-	CASSFEGEAFF	TGTGCCAGCAGCTTCGAAGGTGAAGCTTTCTTT
TRBJ2-6	-	TRBV12-3/TRBV12-4	-	CASSPGWGQGDSGANVLTF	TGTGCCAGCAGCCCGGGGTGGGGGCAAGGAGACTCTGGGGCCAACGTCCTGACTTTC
TRBJ2-7	few	TRBV12-3/TRBV12-4	-	CASSLWGPNYEQYF	TGTGCCAGCAGTTTGTGGGGTCCCAATTACGAGCAGTACTTC
TRBJ2-1	-	TRBV10-3	-	CAAQGVSYNEKFF	TGTGCCGCCCAAGGGGTCTCCTACAATGAGAAGTTCTTC
TRBJ2-7	few	TRBV4-1	TRBD1	CASSPDRNYYEQYF	TGCGCCAGCAGTCCGGACAGGAATTACTACGAGCAGTACTTC
TRBJ2-1	few	TRBV6-4	TRBD2	CASSDGSGDSYNEQFF	TGTGCCAGCAGTGACGGGAGCGGGGACTCCTACAATGAGCAGTTCTTC
TRBJ2-7	-	TRBV21-1	-	CASSKGPLGQAHEQYF	TGTGCCAGCAGCAAAGGCCCCCTTGGACAGGCCCACGAGCAGTACTTC
TRBJ2-5	few	TRBV9	-	CASSDSISAQETQYF	TGTGCCAGCAGCGACTCTATCAGTGCCCAAGAGACCCAGTACTTC
TRBJ1-2	-	TRBV15	-	CATSSKGTYGYTF	TGTGCCACCAGCTCAAAGGGTACTTATGGCTACACCTTC
TRBJ2-7	-	TRBV10-3	-	CAIKAGISYEQYF	TGTGCCATCAAGGCCGGGATCTCCTACGAGCAGTACTTC
TRBJ2-3	-	TRBV4-1	TRBD1	CASSPGQGPIAQYF	TGCGCCAGCAGCCCGGGACAGGGGCCAATCGCGCAGTATTTT
TRBJ2-7	-	TRBV29-1	-	CSVLTDEQYF	TGCAGCGTGCTGACGGACGAGCAGTACTTC
TRBJ2-1	few	TRBV6-6	-	CASSLQWEREQFF	TGTGCCAGCAGCCTCCAGTGGGAGCGCGAGCAGTTCTTC
TRBJ2-7	few	TRBV12-3/TRBV12-4	TRBD2	CASALAGVGEQYF	TGTGCCAGCGCACTAGCGGGGGTCGGCGAGCAGTACTTC
TRBJ2-7	-	TRBV27	TRBD1	CASSPTWTGRNEQYF	TGTGCCAGCAGTCCTACATGGACAGGCCGAAACGAGCAGTACTTC
TRBJ2-1	few	TRBV12-3/TRBV12-4	-	CASSWGRGRMNEQFF	TGTGCCAGCAGTTGGGGCAGGGGCAGAATGAATGAGCAGTTCTTC
TRBJ2-5	-	TRBV12-3/TRBV12-4	-	CASSRFQGMGETQYF	TGTGCCAGCAGCCGCTTTCAGGGGATGGGAGAGACCCAGTACTTC
TRBJ2-7	-	TRBV6-1	-	CASRTGYSYEQYF	TGTGCCAGCAGGACGGGGTACTCCTACGAGCAGTACTTC
TRBJ2-7	few	TRBV27	-	CASSGDGAYEQYF	TGTGCCAGCAGCGGGGACGGAGCCTACGAGCAGTACTTC
TRBJ1-5	few	TRBV7-3	-	CASSPRARDHLGYQPQHF	TGTGCCAGCAGCCCTAGGGCGCGGGACCACCTGGGATATCAGCCCCAGCATTTT
TRBJ2-5	-	TRBV6-1	TRBD1	CASSEDRRVQETQYF	TGTGCCAGCAGTGAGGACAGGCGGGTCCAAGAGACCCAGTACTTC
TRBJ2-7	-	TRBV6-5	-	CASSYGGYEGYEQYF	TGTGCCAGCAGTTACGGGGGATACGAAGGCTACGAGCAGTACTTC
TRBJ2-1	few	TRBV7-9	TRBD1	CASTLGTGSYNEQFF	TGTGCCAGCACCCTCGGGACAGGGTCTTACAATGAGCAGTTCTTC
TRBJ2-4	few	TRBV2	-	CASSDPQGAAANIQYF	TGTGCCAGCAGTGACCCCCAGGGTGCTGCGGCAAACATTCAGTACTTC
TRBJ2-7	-	TRBV30	TRBD1	CAWTGGAGQYF	TGTGCCTGGACAGGGGGCGCGGGGCAGTACTTC
TRBJ2-5	few	TRBV9	-	CASSQSGGKETQYF	TGTGCCAGCAGCCAGAGTGGGGGGAAAGAGACCCAGTACTTC